This is a list of T cell receptor beta chains from one sample in a study of blood T cell repertoires in COVID-19. Here immunoSEQ multiplex PCR was the method, and the copy in TCRdb shows in-frame clones only, minus some. The table lists a few hundred thousand clones, over 70% of them singletons. The sample consisted of peripheral blood. The receptors were sampled from a woman between 70 and 85 years old with COVID-19, enrolled during active disease. CDR3s include the opening cysteine and the closing phenylalanine or tryptophan. Fields, in order: D gene, J gene, V gene, clone size, CDR3 protein, CDR3 DNA. D genes are given only for firm matches. Rows give clone size only sometimes, using once, few, many, or a class for an expanded clone.

NA	TRBJ1-4	TRBV9	NA	CASSPSGVNEKLFF	TGTGCCAGCAGCCCATCAGGTGTTAATGAAAAACTGTTTTTT
TRBD2	TRBJ2-2	TRBV7-2	NA	CASSTGTTLNTGELFF	TGTGCCAGCAGCACCGGGACTACTTTGAACACCGGGGAGCTGTTTTTT
TRBD1	TRBJ1-4	TRBV3-1/TRBV3-2	NA	CASRQGAGAANEKLFF	TGTGCCAGCAGACAGGGGGCTGGAGCGGCTAATGAAAAACTGTTTTTT
NA	TRBJ1-5	TRBV27	NA	CASRARELGQPQHF	TGTGCCAGCAGAGCCCGGGAGCTAGGTCAGCCCCAGCATTTT
TRBD1	TRBJ1-4	TRBV28	NA	CASSLLDRGNEKLFF	TGTGCCAGCAGTTTGTTAGACAGGGGGAATGAAAAACTGTTTTTT
TRBD1	TRBJ2-5	TRBV7-2	NA	CASSLLGTAQETQYF	TGTGCCAGCAGCCTCCTCGGGACAGCTCAAGAGACCCAGTACTTC
TRBD2	TRBJ2-5	TRBV24-1	NA	CATSVALAGKETQYF	TGTGCCACCAGTGTCGCACTAGCGGGAAAAGAGACCCAGTACTTC
TRBD1	TRBJ1-5	TRBV4-2	NA	CASSAIFLDRDNQPQHF	TGTGCCAGCAGCGCCATATTCCTCGACAGGGACAATCAGCCCCAGCATTTT
NA	TRBJ2-5	TRBV27	NA	CASSGGGRETQYF	TGTGCCAGCAGTGGCGGAGGGCGGGAGACCCAGTACTTC
TRBD1	TRBJ1-1	TRBV30	NA	CAGQTGWNTEAFF	TGTGCCGGTCAGACAGGGTGGAACACTGAAGCTTTCTTT
TRBD1	TRBJ1-2	TRBV6-6	NA	CASSSLTGRGYTF	TGTGCCAGCAGTTCACTGACAGGGAGAGGCTACACCTTC
NA	TRBJ2-2	TRBV24-1	NA	CATSEFGQGHSGELFF	TGTGCCACCAGTGAGTTTGGGCAGGGACACAGCGGGGAGCTGTTTTTT
NA	TRBJ2-1	TRBV4-1	NA	CASSPTSSYNEQFF	TGCGCCAGCAGCCCTACTAGTTCCTACAATGAGCAGTTCTTC
TRBD1	TRBJ1-1	TRBV10-3	NA	CAISERQGNTEAFF	TGTGCCATCAGTGAAAGACAGGGGAACACTGAAGCTTTCTTT
NA	TRBJ1-3	TRBV6-5	NA	CASRTRNGNTIYF	TGTGCCAGCAGGACCAGGAACGGAAACACCATATATTTT
NA	TRBJ1-4	TRBV18	NA	CASSRQARTNEKLFF	TGTGCCAGCTCACGGCAGGCGAGAACTAATGAAAAACTGTTTTTT
TRBD1	TRBJ1-5	TRBV10-1	NA	CASSESGQGEHQPQHF	TGCGCCAGCAGTGAGTCGGGACAGGGGGAGCATCAGCCCCAGCATTTT
NA	TRBJ2-7	TRBV5-6	NA	CASSHGSNYEQYF	TGTGCCAGCAGTCATGGTTCTAATTACGAGCAGTACTTC
TRBD2	TRBJ2-1	TRBV4-3	NA	CASSRTSRYNEQFF	TGCGCCAGCAGCAGGACTAGCAGATACAATGAGCAGTTCTTC
TRBD2	TRBJ2-1	TRBV30	few	CAWRLAGSRGYEQFF	TGTGCCTGGAGGTTAGCGGGATCTAGGGGTTATGAGCAGTTCTTC
NA	TRBJ1-1	TRBV29-1	NA	CSVARVSGTEAFF	TGCAGCGTTGCTAGGGTTTCGGGAACTGAAGCTTTCTTT
TRBD2	TRBJ2-7	TRBV5-1	NA	CASSLGLAGTYEQYF	TGCGCCAGCAGTCTGGGACTAGCGGGGACCTACGAGCAGTACTTC
NA	TRBJ1-1	TRBV5-8	NA	CASSSRMNTEAFF	TGTGCCAGCAGTTCGCGGATGAACACTGAAGCTTTCTTT
NA	TRBJ1-2	TRBV3-1/TRBV3-2	NA	CASSQGGGPNYGYTF	TGTGCCAGCAGCCAAGGCGGGGGCCCTAACTATGGCTACACCTTC
NA	TRBJ2-7	TRBV4-3	NA	CASSSLGGVNSEQYF	TGCGCCAGCAGCTCCCTAGGGGGAGTTAATAGCGAGCAGTACTTC
TRBD1	TRBJ1-4	TRBV18	NA	CASSSADRENEKLFF	TGTGCCAGCTCGTCCGCCGACAGGGAAAATGAAAAACTGTTTTTT
NA	TRBJ2-2	TRBV30	NA	CAWMVGNTGELFF	TGTGCCTGGATGGTCGGGAACACCGGGGAGCTGTTTTTT
TRBD1	TRBJ1-5	TRBV10-1	NA	CASRITPGQINRNQPQHF	TGCGCCAGCAGGATAACCCCGGGACAGATAAATAGAAATCAGCCCCAGCATTTT
NA	TRBJ1-1	TRBV7-8	NA	CASSATRLPDMNTEAFF	TGTGCCAGCAGCGCAACCCGCTTGCCGGACATGAACACTGAAGCTTTCTTT
TRBD1	TRBJ1-1	TRBV7-3	NA	CASSLTPGQGARTEAFF	TGTGCCAGCAGCTTAACCCCGGGACAGGGGGCGCGCACTGAAGCTTTCTTT
TRBD1	TRBJ1-2	TRBV28	NA	CASTPGQNYGYTF	TGTGCCAGCACCCCGGGACAGAACTATGGCTACACCTTC
TRBD2	TRBJ2-1	TRBV28	few	CASSLLSLRELAEEDEQFF	TGTGCCAGCAGTTTACTCTCATTGAGGGAACTAGCGGAGGAGGATGAGCAGTTCTTC
TRBD1	TRBJ1-2	TRBV2	NA	CASSSPGQGNYGYTF	TGTGCCAGCAGTTCACCGGGACAGGGGAACTATGGCTACACCTTC
TRBD2	TRBJ2-7	TRBV11-2	NA	CASSLTSGGYEQYF	TGTGCCAGCAGCTTAACTAGCGGCGGCTACGAGCAGTACTTC
TRBD2	TRBJ2-5	TRBV6-6	NA	CASSSSGGGWQTQYF	TGTGCCAGCAGTTCTAGCGGGGGGGGATGGCAGACCCAGTACTTC
TRBD1	TRBJ2-7	TRBV5-1	NA	CASSPGQGSSYEQYF	TGCGCCAGCAGCCCCGGACAGGGGAGCTCCTACGAGCAGTACTTC
NA	TRBJ1-5	TRBV19	NA	CASSIGEWSNQPQHF	TGTGCCAGTAGTATAGGGGAGTGGAGCAATCAGCCCCAGCATTTT
NA	TRBJ1-1	TRBV7-9	NA	CASSLGERGTEAFF	TGTGCCAGCAGCTTAGGTGAGCGGGGCACTGAAGCTTTCTTT
NA	TRBJ1-2	TRBV20-1	few	CSASPNLREGIDGYTF	TGCAGTGCCAGTCCGAATCTCAGGGAGGGGATCGATGGCTACACCTTC
TRBD2	TRBJ2-7	TRBV23-1	NA	CASSQWLGLADPSYEQYF	TGCGCCAGCAGTCAATGGTTAGGACTAGCGGACCCGTCCTACGAGCAGTACTTC
TRBD1	TRBJ2-7	TRBV27	NA	CASSPRTGQTYEQYF	TGTGCCAGCAGTCCTCGGACAGGGCAAACCTACGAGCAGTACTTC
TRBD1	TRBJ2-3	TRBV27	NA	CASSPRTGQGTDTQYF	TGTGCCAGCAGTCCACGGACAGGGCAGGGTACAGATACGCAGTATTTT
TRBD2	TRBJ2-1	TRBV3-1/TRBV3-2	NA	CASSQGERDPGSFYNEQFF	TGTGCCAGCAGCCAAGGGGAGCGGGATCCAGGATCCTTCTACAATGAGCAGTTCTTC
NA	TRBJ2-5	TRBV6-5	once	CASSIHQWTQYF	TGTGCCAGCAGTATCCACCAGTGGACCCAGTACTTC
NA	TRBJ2-7	TRBV28	NA	CASSFYYEQYF	TGTGCCAGCAGTTTCTACTACGAGCAGTACTTC
NA	TRBJ1-3	TRBV7-9	NA	CASSYSTNSGNTIYF	TGTGCCAGCAGCTATTCAACTAACTCTGGAAACACCATATATTTT
NA	TRBJ1-3	TRBV6-5	NA	CASSPLQDSGNTIYF	TGTGCCAGCAGCCCACTCCAAGACTCTGGAAACACCATATATTTT